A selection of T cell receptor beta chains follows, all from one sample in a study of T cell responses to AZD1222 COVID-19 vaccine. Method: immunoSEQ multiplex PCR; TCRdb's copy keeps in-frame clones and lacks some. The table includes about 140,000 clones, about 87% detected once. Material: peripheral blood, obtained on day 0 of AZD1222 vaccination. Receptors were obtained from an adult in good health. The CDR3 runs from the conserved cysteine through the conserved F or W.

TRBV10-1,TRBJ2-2,CASIRSRTGELFF
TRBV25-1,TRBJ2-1,CASSDLGSGGEDEQFF
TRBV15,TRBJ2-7,CATSRGLAGGSLLYEQYF
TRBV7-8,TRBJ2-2,CASSPYTGELFF
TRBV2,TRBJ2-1,CASRGPGGYNEQFF
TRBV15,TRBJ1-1,CATSGQGKGFNEAFF
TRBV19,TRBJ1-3,CASSEDFGNTIYF
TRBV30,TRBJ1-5,CAWSPGGRPQHF
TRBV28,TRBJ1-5,CASSRPWTGRRAGNQPQHF
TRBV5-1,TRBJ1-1,CASSLGTGNTEAFF
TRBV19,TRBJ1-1,CASGPQNMNTEAFF
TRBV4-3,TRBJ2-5,CASSQDIGDGETQYF
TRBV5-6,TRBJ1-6,CASSSGTGNSPLHF
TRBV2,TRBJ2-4,CASRKGGQVENIQYF
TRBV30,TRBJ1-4,CACRAGTFFKTNEKLFF
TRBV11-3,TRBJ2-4,CASSLDPVGAKNIQYF
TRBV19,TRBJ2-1,CASSNPRLAGGAYNEQFF
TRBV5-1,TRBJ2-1,CASSTRDLQRKRNEQFF
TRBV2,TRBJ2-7,CASRPERQGTYEQYF
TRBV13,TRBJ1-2,CASSLGTSGYTF
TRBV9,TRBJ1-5,CASSDQGLGQPQHF
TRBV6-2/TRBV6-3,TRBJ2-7,CASSSSGRGRSHEQYF